The rows below give T cell receptor beta chains drawn from one sample of a study of cytotoxic CD8 clonotypes in ibrutinib-treated CLL. Measured with immunoSEQ multiplex PCR; TCRdb has only the in-frame clones, and not every one. The sample consists of 85,000 or so clones, 70% to 80% of them appearing once. The specimen comprised PBMCs, sampled after 12 months of ibrutinib treatment. Source of these receptors: a human donor with chronic lymphocytic leukemia. The CDR3 runs from the conserved cysteine through the conserved F or W. A D gene is named only where the DNA matches it firmly. Clone sizes are given selectively: once, few, many, or a class where the clone is expanded.

v_call: TRBV5-1; clone_size: once; d_call: TRBD2; j_call: TRBJ2-5; cdr3_nt: TGCGCCAGCAGCTTGGTCGGGACTAGCGGGAGGGGAGAGACCCAGTACTTC; cdr3_aa: CASSLVGTSGRGETQYF
v_call: TRBV18; clone_size: -; d_call: TRBD1; j_call: TRBJ2-2; cdr3_nt: TGTGCCAGCTCACCACCGACAGGGGCGAACACCGGGGAGCTGTTTTTT; cdr3_aa: CASSPPTGANTGELFF
v_call: TRBV7-2; clone_size: -; d_call: -; j_call: TRBJ2-2; cdr3_nt: TGTGCCAGCAGCGTGACTGTGCCCGGGGAGCCGTTTTTT; cdr3_aa: CASSVTVPGEPFF
v_call: TRBV19; clone_size: few; d_call: -; j_call: TRBJ1-5; cdr3_nt: TGTGCCAGTACTATGGGACGGTGGCAGCCCCAGCATTTT; cdr3_aa: CASTMGRWQPQHF
v_call: TRBV27; clone_size: -; d_call: -; j_call: TRBJ1-2; cdr3_nt: TGTGCCAGCAGTTTATTGGGCGGACAGTTTGGTGGAGGCTACACCTTC; cdr3_aa: CASSLLGGQFGGGYTF
v_call: TRBV5-4; clone_size: -; d_call: -; j_call: TRBJ2-3; cdr3_nt: TGTGCCAGCAGCTTGGGCTCCATCCGTCCGGATACGCAGTATTTT; cdr3_aa: CASSLGSIRPDTQYF
v_call: TRBV7-8; clone_size: -; d_call: TRBD2; j_call: TRBJ2-7; cdr3_nt: TGTGCCAGCAGCCCGCGGCGGGGGGTGGCCTACGAGCAGTACTTC; cdr3_aa: CASSPRRGVAYEQYF
v_call: TRBV21-1; clone_size: -; d_call: -; j_call: TRBJ2-7; cdr3_nt: TGTGCCAGCAGCAACAGGGACAGGGGCCCCTACGAGCAGTACTTC; cdr3_aa: CASSNRDRGPYEQYF
v_call: TRBV6-1; clone_size: -; d_call: TRBD1; j_call: TRBJ1-5; cdr3_nt: TGTGCCAGCAGTGAAGATTTTTGGGGACAGCCGAGCAATCAGCCCCAGCATTTT; cdr3_aa: CASSEDFWGQPSNQPQHF
v_call: TRBV20-1; clone_size: -; d_call: -; j_call: TRBJ2-5; cdr3_nt: TGCAGTGCTGGCCCCGGTGAGACCCAGTACTTC; cdr3_aa: CSAGPGETQYF
v_call: TRBV2; clone_size: -; d_call: -; j_call: TRBJ2-1; cdr3_nt: TGTGCCAGCAGGTCTGGACTGTACAATGAGCAGTTCTTC; cdr3_aa: CASRSGLYNEQFF
v_call: TRBV7-9; clone_size: -; d_call: TRBD2; j_call: TRBJ2-2; cdr3_nt: TGTGCCAGCAGCCCAAGGGGTAGCGGGAGCGGTATGGCCGGGGAGCTGTTTTTT; cdr3_aa: CASSPRGSGSGMAGELFF
v_call: TRBV5-1; clone_size: -; d_call: -; j_call: TRBJ2-5; cdr3_nt: TGCGCCAGCAGCTTGGGGGGTTCGACCGCCTTTGGGGGGACCCAGTACTTC; cdr3_aa: CASSLGGSTAFGGTQYF
v_call: TRBV7-9; clone_size: -; d_call: -; j_call: TRBJ2-5; cdr3_nt: TGTGCCAGCAGCTTAGGGCTCCAAGAGACCCAGTACTTC; cdr3_aa: CASSLGLQETQYF
v_call: TRBV6-1; clone_size: -; d_call: -; j_call: TRBJ2-6; cdr3_nt: TGTGCCAGCAGCAGGACAGCTTCTGGGGCCAACGTCCTGACTTTC; cdr3_aa: CASSRTASGANVLTF
v_call: TRBV28; clone_size: -; d_call: -; j_call: TRBJ2-5; cdr3_nt: TGTGCCAGCAGTTTAGAGAGGGGAGAGACCCAGTACTTC; cdr3_aa: CASSLERGETQYF
v_call: TRBV6-6; clone_size: -; d_call: TRBD2; j_call: TRBJ2-7; cdr3_nt: TGTGCCAGCAGAACCCCATCTAGCGGATCCTACGAGCAGTACTTC; cdr3_aa: CASRTPSSGSYEQYF
v_call: TRBV21-1; clone_size: once; d_call: -; j_call: TRBJ2-1; cdr3_nt: TGTGCCAGCAGCTTCCCCCCCGGTGAGCAGTTCTTC; cdr3_aa: CASSFPPGEQFF
v_call: TRBV6-6; clone_size: once; d_call: -; j_call: TRBJ2-7; cdr3_nt: TGTGCCAGCAGTTACGCGGACGAGCAGTACTTC; cdr3_aa: CASSYADEQYF
v_call: TRBV30; clone_size: -; d_call: -; j_call: TRBJ2-7; cdr3_nt: TGTGCCTGGAGTTCAGGCTCCTACGAGCAGTACTTC; cdr3_aa: CAWSSGSYEQYF
v_call: TRBV6-6; clone_size: -; d_call: -; j_call: TRBJ2-5; cdr3_nt: TGTGCCAGCAGTCGGGACGGTCTCCAAGAGACCCAGTACTTC; cdr3_aa: CASSRDGLQETQYF
v_call: TRBV5-5; clone_size: -; d_call: TRBD2; j_call: TRBJ2-3; cdr3_nt: TGTGCCAGCGTAGCGGGCGCGGCGAGCAGCACAGATACGCAGTATTTT; cdr3_aa: CASVAGAASSTDTQYF
v_call: TRBV28; clone_size: -; d_call: -; j_call: TRBJ1-1; cdr3_nt: TGTGCCATACGGCCGCGGAACACTGAAGCTTTCTTT; cdr3_aa: CAIRPRNTEAFF
v_call: TRBV7-9; clone_size: -; d_call: -; j_call: TRBJ2-5; cdr3_nt: TGTGCCAGCAGCCTAGGGTACCCGGCCGAAGAGACCCAGTACTTC; cdr3_aa: CASSLGYPAEETQYF
v_call: TRBV10-2; clone_size: -; d_call: TRBD2; j_call: TRBJ2-5; cdr3_nt: TGCGCCAGCAGGATGGGGGGGATGGAGACCCAGTACTTC; cdr3_aa: CASRMGGMETQYF
v_call: TRBV4-1; clone_size: few; d_call: TRBD2; j_call: TRBJ2-7; cdr3_nt: TGCGCCAGCAGCCAAGGGGAGGGAGCTTCCTACGAGCAGTACTTC; cdr3_aa: CASSQGEGASYEQYF
v_call: TRBV30; clone_size: -; d_call: -; j_call: TRBJ2-7; cdr3_nt: TGTGCCTGGAGTGTTGGGCAGGGTTCCTACGAGCAGTACTTC; cdr3_aa: CAWSVGQGSYEQYF
v_call: TRBV18; clone_size: -; d_call: -; j_call: TRBJ2-3; cdr3_nt: TGTGCCAGCTCACCACAAGGTCCGGCAGATACGCAGTATTTT; cdr3_aa: CASSPQGPADTQYF
v_call: TRBV2; clone_size: -; d_call: -; j_call: TRBJ1-1; cdr3_nt: TGTGCCAGCACCCCCGAGGCGGGCACTGAAGCTTTCTTT; cdr3_aa: CASTPEAGTEAFF
v_call: TRBV7-2; clone_size: -; d_call: -; j_call: TRBJ2-3; cdr3_nt: TGTGCCAGCAGCCCCGAGCCCCGGGCTTCTGGGACAGATACGCAGTATTTT; cdr3_aa: CASSPEPRASGTDTQYF
v_call: TRBV19; clone_size: -; d_call: -; j_call: TRBJ1-5; cdr3_nt: TGTGCCAGTAACGAACAGGCCTATCAGCCCCAGCATTTT; cdr3_aa: CASNEQAYQPQHF
v_call: TRBV6-5; clone_size: -; d_call: -; j_call: TRBJ1-3; cdr3_nt: TGTGCCAGCAGGGGACGGGCGGGGCGAAACACCATATATTTT; cdr3_aa: CASRGRAGRNTIYF
v_call: TRBV7-2; clone_size: -; d_call: -; j_call: TRBJ2-7; cdr3_nt: TGTGCCAGCAGCCCAATGGGCGTTTCCTACGAGCAGTACTTC; cdr3_aa: CASSPMGVSYEQYF
v_call: TRBV27; clone_size: -; d_call: TRBD2; j_call: TRBJ2-2; cdr3_nt: TGTGCCAGCAGACCATGGGAGGGCTCGAGCACCGGGGAGCTGTTTTTT; cdr3_aa: CASRPWEGSSTGELFF